A single sample is the source of the 5 T cell receptor beta chains below, sequenced in a study of human CD4 T cells and Enterobacteriaceae. The memory gate held CD4+ cells that were not CD45RA+CCR7+CD95- naive cells, over 98% pure. TCRdb's copy holds only in-frame clones and misses some; the assay was immunoSEQ multiplex PCR. The sample yields some 30,000 clones, approximately 84% seen once. Sequencing used memory CD4+ T cells from blood. These receptors came from a human donor in good health.

This clone was detected only once. DNA of the CDR3: TGTGCCATCAGTGAGTCAAAGTGGGACGCCACCTCCTACGAGCAGTACTTC. Its translation is CAISESKWDATSYEQYF. The chain carries TRBV10-3 and TRBJ2-7; D might be TRBD1 or TRBD2, each matching 5 bases. V was shortened by 0 bases and J by 0 bases, with 15 bases between the two germline ends. The germline V gene has CDR1 ENHRY and CDR2 SYGVKD. CDR3 length equals 17 residues.

The chain recombines TRBV18 with TRBJ2-7; 8 bases are shared with TRBD1. The junction had 4 bases not matched to a gene; V was cut back by 5 bases and J by 7 bases. Germline loops: CDR1 KGHSH, CDR2 LQKENI. The CDR3 runs 12 residues. CDR3 sequence: CASSDRGGEQYF. The DNA for the CDR3 is TGTGCCAGCTCAGACAGGGGTGGAGAGCAGTACTTC.

The genes are TRBV25-1 and TRBJ2-2; D remains unclear. This CDR3 contains 14 residues. V lost 6 bases, J lost 0 bases, and 8 bases lay in between. Germline CDR1 reads MGHDK; CDR2 reads SYGVNS. The CDR3 sequence: CASSPQANTGELFF. The CDR3 DNA is TGTGCCAGCAGCCCTCAGGCGAACACCGGGGAGCTGTTTTTT.

The J gene is TRBJ2-1, the V gene TRBV19; 7 positions match TRBD1. CDR3 length equals 15 residues. Per germline, CDR1 LNHDA and CDR2 SQIVND (reference sequence). V gave up 6 bases and J gave up 2 bases; unmatched junction bases: 7. The CDR3: CASSRSTGTYNEQFF. The CDR3 DNA is TGTGCCAGTAGCCGATCGACAGGGACCTACAATGAGCAGTTCTTC.

Only one count was recorded for this clone. The chain couples TRBV4-1 to TRBJ2-1, with 8 positions matching TRBD2. V lost 7 bases, J lost 5 bases, and 7 bases stayed unmatched. CDR3 length: 14 amino acids. CDR1 and CDR2 from the germline V gene are MGHRA and YSYEKL. CDR3: CASTRGGRDNEQFF. As DNA, the CDR3 is TGCGCCAGCACCCGGGGGGGTAGGGACAATGAGCAGTTCTTC.